This T cell receptor beta chain was documented in a study of T cell responses to AZD1222 COVID-19 vaccine. Assay used: immunoSEQ multiplex PCR; TCRdb lists only in-frame clones, some missing. The sample has 240,000 or so clones, over 90% seen once. Germline CDR1 MDHEN, CDR2 SYDVKM. CDR3 length: 13 amino acids. With 8 bases removed from V and 4 bases from J, the gap between germline ends came to 14 bases. The chain carries TRBV28 and TRBJ1-1; D ambiguous. Sample: peripheral blood, taken on day 0 of AZD1222 vaccination. The receptor was derived from an adult in good health. CDR3 protein: CASAWRAGTEAFF. The CDR3 DNA is TGTGCCAGCGCATGGAGGGCTGGCACTGAAGCTTTCTTT.